This TCR beta chain was sequenced during a study of blood T cell repertoires in COVID-19. Study-wide context: Samples of COVID-19 (acute and convalescent) were obtained from the United States, Italy and Spain. In each case, the material was cDNA or gDNA derived from T cells, B-cell-depleted T cells, or PBMCs.

Original analysis: By means of reference gene primer amplification, nucleated cell counts were estimated. Sequencing used immunoSEQ multiplex PCR; TCRdb keeps in-frame clones, though not all of them. The V and J calls and the clone size are those of that table, but D and trimming were determined from the DNA. Among under 250,000 clones listed, about 90% were seen once. V shed 8 bases and J shed 0 bases, with 14 bases lying between them. Germline V gene data show CDR1 as SGHTA and CDR2 as FQGNSA. This CDR3 comprises 14 residues. The chain couples TRBV7-2 to TRBJ2-7; maybe TRBD2 (5 bases). Sequencing was done on a sample of peripheral blood. The sequence was obtained from a man between 18 and 35 years old with active or convalescent COVID-19. CDR3 sequence: CASGRTLSSYEQYF. CDR3 bases: TGTGCCAGCGGACGGACTCTCAGCTCCTACGAGCAGTACTTC.